Below, 21 T cell receptor beta chains from the same sample are listed, as sequenced in a study of response to subunit inactivated influenza vaccine. MiXCR, run by TCRdb on the RT-PCR reads, gives a single entry per CDR3 protein. The table lists over 750,000 distinct CDR3 sequences, approximately 22% of them singletons. The starting material was PBMCs from blood, obtained 5 days after vaccination. Receptors were obtained from a man aged 50 to 59 who received an inactivated influenza vaccine.

V usage is TRBV2 and J usage is TRBJ2-5, with 12 bases lining up with TRBD2. V shed 4 bases and J 7 bases; nucleotides not matched to a gene: 7. The CDR3 length is 15 residues. Germline V gene lookup returns CDR1 SNHLY and CDR2 FYNNEI. This chain's CDR3 is CASSATSGGTGTQYF. For the CDR3, the DNA is TGTGCCAGCAGTGCCACTAGCGGGGGGACAGGGACCCAGTACTTC.

CDR3 in amino acids: CASSWDRVYEQYF. The CDR3 DNA sequence: TGTGCCAGCAGCTGGGACAGGGTGTACGAGCAGTACTTC. The J gene is TRBJ2-7, the V gene TRBV7-8, with 9 bases matching TRBD1. The CDR3 runs to 13 residues. The junction had 2 bases not matched to a gene; V was cut back by 4 bases and J by 4 bases. Germline-derived CDR1 and CDR2 are SGHVS and FQNEAQ.

This clonotype turned up a few times. J is TRBJ2-1 and V is TRBV10-3, with TRBD1 as a possible D gene (6 bases). Germline V CDR1 and CDR2: ENHRY, SYGVKD. V lost 2 bases and J lost 2, with 10 bases in between. CDR3 length: 15 amino acids. The DNA of the CDR3 is TGTGCCATCAGTGAGGGCAGGGGAACCTACAATGAGCAGTTCTTC. Its translation is CAISEGRGTYNEQFF.

This chain uses TRBV6-1 with TRBJ2-7; TRBD1 matches at 11 bases. The CDR3 has 16 amino acids. Germline V gene sequence: CDR1 MNHNS, CDR2 SASEGT. The trim removed 4 bases at V and 2 bases at J, leaving 7 bases unmatched. In DNA, the CDR3 is TGTGCCAGCAGTGTAGGAATGGGACAGGGGGCCTACGAGCAGTACTTC. This encodes CASSVGMGQGAYEQYF.

This clonotype was counted many times. The V and J genes are TRBV28 and TRBJ2-1; TRBD1 matches 8 bases. CDR1 is MDHEN, CDR2 SYDVKM, per germline. With 6 bases clipped from V and 3 bases from J, the junction kept 7 bases outside the gene matches. The CDR3 consists of 15 residues. The CDR3 sequence: CASRSGQGFYNEQFF. CDR3 DNA: TGTGCCAGCAGGTCCGGACAGGGATTCTACAATGAGCAGTTCTTC.

V is TRBV28 and J is TRBJ2-2; TRBD2 aligns across 8 bases. Germline V gene sequence: CDR1 MDHEN, CDR2 SYDVKM. J gave up 4 bases and V 5 bases, and 9 bases lay outside the gene matches. The CDR3 runs to 16 residues. The CDR3, as DNA: TGTGCCAGCAGTACACCGGGACTAGTAGGCACCGGGGAGCTGTTTTTT. It codes for CASSTPGLVGTGELFF.

V gene TRBV4-2 combines with J gene TRBJ1-4; D is possibly TRBD1 (5 bases). Trimming removed 0 bases at V and 5 bases at J, with 10 bases between. Germline values: CDR1 LGHNA, CDR2 YNFKEQ. The CDR3 contains 15 residues. The CDR3 nucleotides read TGTGCCAGCAGCCAAGAGGGGGGGATAAATGAAAAACTGTTTTTT. The encoded protein is CASSQEGGINEKLFF.

This clonotype occurred many times. This chain links TRBV29-1 with TRBJ2-7; maybe TRBD2 (5 bases). V shed 7 bases and J shed 0 bases, with 13 bases lying between them. This CDR3 has 13 amino acids. Germline-derived CDR1 and CDR2 are SQVTM and ANQGSEA. CDR3 region: CSAMAGGSYEQYF. For the CDR3, the DNA is TGCAGCGCTATGGCGGGCGGCTCCTACGAGCAGTACTTC.

This clonotype was observed once. The chain employs TRBV10-3 and TRBJ2-1; D possibly corresponds to TRBD2 (5 bases). The V gene lost 8 bases and the J gene lost 5 bases, with 7 bases spanning the gap. Germline V gives CDR1 ENHRY, CDR2 SYGVKD. The CDR3 has 11 amino acids. In DNA, the CDR3 is TGTGCCATCTGGGAGAACAATGAGCAGTTCTTC. Translating gives CAIWENNEQFF.

This clonotype turned up a few times. Germline and junction disagree at one end, which may indicate a read error. This chain uses TRBV5-1 with TRBJ2-1; TRBD2 is a possible D gene (6 bases). The CDR3 runs to 16 residues. Germline V gene sequence: CDR1 SGHRS, CDR2 YFSETQ. For the CDR3, the DNA is TGTGCCAGCAGCTTGGAGGGGACCCTCTCCTACAATGAGCAGTTCTTC. Translating it yields CASSLEGTLSYNEQFF.

The V gene is TRBV5-1, the J gene TRBJ2-1; D perhaps matches TRBD2 (6 bases). The CDR3 has 14 amino acids. Germline-derived CDR1 and CDR2 are SGHRS and YFSETQ. Trimming removed 10 bases from V and 4 bases from J, with 18 bases in between. DNA for the CDR3: TGCGCCCGTAACTTAGCGGAGCTGTACAATGAGCAGTTCTTC. Translation gives CARNLAELYNEQFF.

CDR3 in amino acids: CATSRDRSNQPQHF. Here the CDR3 DNA reads TGTGCCACCAGCAGAGATCGGTCTAATCAGCCCCAGCATTTT. The V call is TRBV15, the J call TRBJ1-5; no reliable D call. Per the germline V gene, CDR1 is LNHNV and CDR2 is YYDKDF (reference sequence). This CDR3 contains 14 residues. V dropped 0 bases and J dropped 4 bases, with 7 bases sitting between them.

This clonotype was detected a few times. V usage is TRBV6-4 and J usage is TRBJ2-3; D is possibly TRBD2 (7 bases). Per germline, CDR1 MRHNA and CDR2 SNTAGT. The length of the CDR3 is 14 residues. Deletions cut 3 bases from V and 5 bases from J, with 12 bases between. CDR3 sequence reads: CASSESGGRDTQYF. Written as DNA, the CDR3 is TGTGCCAGCAGTGAATCGGGGGGCCGAGATACGCAGTATTTT.

This clonotype has more than one count but fewer than ten. The chain carries TRBV7-2 and TRBJ2-7; D is uncertain. The CDR3 is made up of 15 amino acids. Germline V gene lookup returns CDR1 SGHTA and CDR2 FQGNSA. Between the trimmed V and J ends, which lost 1 base and 2 bases, there was a span of 12 bases. In DNA, the CDR3 is TGTGCCAGCAGCTTAGTGGTACTTGGGGCCTACGAGCAGTACTTC. Protein: CASSLVVLGAYEQYF.

A few counts support this clonotype. The chain links TRBV12-3 or TRBV12-4 to TRBJ1-1; no firm D call. The CDR3 spans 14 residues. Trimming stripped 6 bases from V and 2 bases from J, with 13 bases between. CDR3 in DNA: TGTGCCAGCAGGGAGGGTGCTGCAAACACTGAAGCTTTCTTT. Translated: CASREGAANTEAFF.

This clonotype was found a few times. This chain joins TRBV6-1 and TRBJ2-7; D not resolved. The V gene lost 6 bases and the J gene lost 0 bases, with 12 bases spanning the gap. CDR3 size: 14 residues. Germline assignment: CDR1 MNHNS and CDR2 SASEGT. The CDR3 here is CASSSTISSYEQYF. The CDR3 DNA reads TGTGCCAGCAGCAGTACCATTTCCTCCTACGAGCAGTACTTC.

This clonotype was observed a few times. The chain couples TRBV27 to TRBJ1-5, with TRBD1 matching over 9 bases. Unmatched junction bases numbered 3, after V lost 2 bases and J lost 7 bases. This CDR3 is built from 14 residues. CDR1 and CDR2 (germline): MNHEY, SMNVEV (reference sequence). CDR3 nucleotide sequence: TGTGCCAGCAGTTTAACAGGGGGCGGACAGCCCCAGCATTTT. This sequence encodes CASSLTGGGQPQHF.

The chain employs TRBV20-1 and TRBJ2-2; 9 positions agree with TRBD2. Unmatched junction bases numbered 11, after V lost 3 bases and J lost 6 bases. CDR1 is DFQATT and CDR2 is SNEGSKA in the germline V gene (reference sequence). This CDR3 is built from 16 residues. CDR3 in amino acids: CSARGSSGSMSGELFF. The CDR3 bases are TGCAGTGCTAGGGGGAGTAGCGGGAGTATGTCCGGGGAGCTGTTTTTT.

The chain employs TRBV20-1 and TRBJ2-1; D is unclear. The CDR3 length is 15 residues. Between the trimmed V and J ends, which lost 3 bases and 4 bases, there was a span of 16 bases. CDR1 and CDR2 (germline): DFQATT, SNEGSKA (reference sequence). DNA of the CDR3: TGCAGTGCTAGTGGCCTAAGTTTTGGATACAATGAGCAGTTCTTC. This translates into CSASGLSFGYNEQFF.

This clonotype has more than one count but fewer than ten. This sequence joins TRBV4-2 and TRBJ2-7; 8 positions agree with TRBD1. CDR1 and CDR2 (germline): LGHNA, YNFKEQ. The CDR3 is 14 residues long. The V segment lost 5 bases and the J segment 4 bases; nucleotides outside the gene matches: 7. CDR3 DNA: TGTGCCAGCAGCAGGGACAGGTTCTTATACGAGCAGTACTTC. This sequence encodes CASSRDRFLYEQYF.

The rearrangement joins TRBV28 to TRBJ2-3; 9 bases line up with TRBD2. The germline V gene encodes CDR1 MDHEN and CDR2 SYDVKM. The CDR3 extends over 17 amino acids. V lost 3 bases to trimming and J lost 3 bases; unmatched junction nucleotides: 10. CDR3 protein: CASSFPDGLAGTDTQYF. CDR3 nucleotides: TGTGCCAGCAGTTTCCCGGATGGGCTAGCGGGAACAGATACGCAGTATTTT.